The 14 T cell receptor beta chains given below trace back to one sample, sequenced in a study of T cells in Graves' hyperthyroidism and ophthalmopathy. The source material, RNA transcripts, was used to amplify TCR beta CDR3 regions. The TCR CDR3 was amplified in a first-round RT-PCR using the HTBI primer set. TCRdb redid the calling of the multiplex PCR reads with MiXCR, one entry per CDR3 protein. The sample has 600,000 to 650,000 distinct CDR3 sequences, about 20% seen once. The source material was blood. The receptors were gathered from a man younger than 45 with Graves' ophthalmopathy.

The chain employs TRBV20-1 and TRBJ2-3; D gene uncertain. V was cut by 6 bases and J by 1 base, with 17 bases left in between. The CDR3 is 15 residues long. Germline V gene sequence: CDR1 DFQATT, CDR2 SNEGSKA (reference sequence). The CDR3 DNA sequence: TGCAGTGCACCCGGTACCTCCCGACGCACAGATACGCAGTATTTT. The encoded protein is CSAPGTSRRTDTQYF.

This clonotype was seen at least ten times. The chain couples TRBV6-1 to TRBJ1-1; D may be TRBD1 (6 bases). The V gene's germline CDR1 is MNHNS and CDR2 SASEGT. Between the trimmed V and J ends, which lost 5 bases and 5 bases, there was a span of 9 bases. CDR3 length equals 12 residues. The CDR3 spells CASSSGVTEAFF. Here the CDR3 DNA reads TGTGCCAGCAGTTCAGGGGTGACTGAAGCTTTCTTT.

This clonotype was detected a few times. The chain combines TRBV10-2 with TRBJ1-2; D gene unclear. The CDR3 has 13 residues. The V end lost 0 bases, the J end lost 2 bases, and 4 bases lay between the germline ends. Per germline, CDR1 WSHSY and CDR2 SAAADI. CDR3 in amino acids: CASSESANYGYTF. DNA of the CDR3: TGCGCCAGCAGTGAGTCTGCCAACTATGGCTACACCTTC.

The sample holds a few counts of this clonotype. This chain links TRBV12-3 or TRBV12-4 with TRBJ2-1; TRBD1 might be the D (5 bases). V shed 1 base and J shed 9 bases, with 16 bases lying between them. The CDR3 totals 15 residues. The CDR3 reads CASSLGGQPWGEQFF. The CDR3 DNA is TGTGCCAGCAGTTTAGGCGGACAACCCTGGGGTGAGCAGTTCTTC.

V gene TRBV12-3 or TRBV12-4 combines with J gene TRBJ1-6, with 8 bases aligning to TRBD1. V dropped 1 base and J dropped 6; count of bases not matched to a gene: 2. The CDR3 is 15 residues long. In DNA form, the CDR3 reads TGTGCCAGCAGTTTAGACGACAGGGGTAATTCACCCCTCCACTTT. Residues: CASSLDDRGNSPLHF.

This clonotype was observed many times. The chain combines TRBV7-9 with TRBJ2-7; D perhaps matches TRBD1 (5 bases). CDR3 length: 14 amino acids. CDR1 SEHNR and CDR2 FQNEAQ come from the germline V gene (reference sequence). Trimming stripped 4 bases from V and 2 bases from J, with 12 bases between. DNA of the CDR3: TGTGCCAGCAGCTCCGCCGACAGTACCTACGAGCAGTACTTC. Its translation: CASSSADSTYEQYF.

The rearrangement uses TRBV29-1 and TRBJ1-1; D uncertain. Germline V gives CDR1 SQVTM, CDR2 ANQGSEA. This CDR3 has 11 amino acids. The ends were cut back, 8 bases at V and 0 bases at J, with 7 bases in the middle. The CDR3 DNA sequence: TGCAGCATATTTATGAACACTGAAGCTTTCTTT. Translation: CSIFMNTEAFF.

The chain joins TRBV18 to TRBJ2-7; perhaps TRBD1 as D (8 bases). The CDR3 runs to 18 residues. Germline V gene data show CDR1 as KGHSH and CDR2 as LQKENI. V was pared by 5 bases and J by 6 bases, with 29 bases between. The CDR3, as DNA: TGTGCCAGCTCATCAGTCTTAGGACAGGGACTAACCCCCTCCGAGCAGTACTTC. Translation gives CASSSVLGQGLTPSEQYF.

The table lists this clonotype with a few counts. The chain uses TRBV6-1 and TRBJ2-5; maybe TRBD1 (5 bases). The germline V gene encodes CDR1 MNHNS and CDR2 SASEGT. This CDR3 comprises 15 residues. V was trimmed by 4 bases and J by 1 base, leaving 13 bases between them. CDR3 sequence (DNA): TGTGCCAGCAGTGGACGGACATTAGGCCAAGAGACCCAGTACTTC. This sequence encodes CASSGRTLGQETQYF.

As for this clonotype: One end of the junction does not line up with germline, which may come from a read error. CDR3 amino acids: CASSLEGPPGEPFF. CDR3 DNA: TGTGCCAGCAGTTTAGAGGGTCCACCCGGGGAGCCGTTTTTT. The chain has TRBV7-2 and TRBJ2-2, with a weak D call TRBD2 (5 bases). Germline V gives CDR1 SGHTA, CDR2 FQGNSA. CDR3 size: 14 residues.

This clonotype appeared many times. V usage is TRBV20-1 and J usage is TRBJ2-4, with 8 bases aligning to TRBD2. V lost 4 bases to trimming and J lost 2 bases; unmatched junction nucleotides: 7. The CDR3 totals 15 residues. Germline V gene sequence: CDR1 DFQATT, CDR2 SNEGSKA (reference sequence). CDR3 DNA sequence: TGCAGTGCTACGTCGGGGGGGATCCCCAAAAACATTCAGTACTTC. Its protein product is CSATSGGIPKNIQYF.

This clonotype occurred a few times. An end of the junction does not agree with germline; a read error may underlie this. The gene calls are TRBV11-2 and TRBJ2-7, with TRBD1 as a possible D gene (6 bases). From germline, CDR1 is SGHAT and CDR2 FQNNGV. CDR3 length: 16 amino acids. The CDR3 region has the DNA TGTGCCAGCAGCTTCGCCCTCGGACAGCTCTCCTACAAGCAGTACTTC. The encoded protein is CASSFALGQLSYKQYF.

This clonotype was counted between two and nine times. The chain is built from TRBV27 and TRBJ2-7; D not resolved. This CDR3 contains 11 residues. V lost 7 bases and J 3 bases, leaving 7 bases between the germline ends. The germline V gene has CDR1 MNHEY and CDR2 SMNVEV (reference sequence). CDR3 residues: CASTIRYEQYF. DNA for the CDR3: TGTGCCAGCACCATCCGCTACGAGCAGTACTTC.

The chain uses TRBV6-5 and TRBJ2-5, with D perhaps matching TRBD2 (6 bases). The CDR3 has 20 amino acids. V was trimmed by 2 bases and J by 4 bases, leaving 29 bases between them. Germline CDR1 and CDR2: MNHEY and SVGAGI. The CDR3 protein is CASSYVDPTLYWGGGETQYF. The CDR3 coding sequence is TGTGCCAGCAGTTACGTGGATCCGACTTTGTATTGGGGAGGCGGAGAGACCCAGTACTTC.